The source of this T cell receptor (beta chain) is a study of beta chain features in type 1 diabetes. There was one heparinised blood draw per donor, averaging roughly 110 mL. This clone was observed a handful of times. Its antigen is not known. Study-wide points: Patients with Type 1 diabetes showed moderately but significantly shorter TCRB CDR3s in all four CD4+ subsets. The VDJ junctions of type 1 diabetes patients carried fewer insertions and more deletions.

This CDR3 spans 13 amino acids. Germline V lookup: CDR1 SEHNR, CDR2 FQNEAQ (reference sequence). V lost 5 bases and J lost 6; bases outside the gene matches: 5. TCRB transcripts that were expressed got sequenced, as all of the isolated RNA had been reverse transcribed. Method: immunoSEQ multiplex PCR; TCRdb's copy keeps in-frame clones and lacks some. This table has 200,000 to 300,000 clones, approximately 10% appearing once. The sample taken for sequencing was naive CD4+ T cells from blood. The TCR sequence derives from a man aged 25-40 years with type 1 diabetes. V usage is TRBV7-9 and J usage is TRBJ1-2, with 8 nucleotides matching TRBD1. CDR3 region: CASSPWTGNGYTF. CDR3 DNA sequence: TGTGCCAGCAGCCCCTGGACAGGGAATGGCTACACCTTC.